This T cell receptor (beta chain) emerged from a study of CD8 T cells in Susac syndrome. Study observations and caveats: The Susac syndrome CD4+ T cell repertoires displayed no clonal expansion. TCR sequencing and HLA analysis covered a relatively small number of individuals.

Looked up from germline, CDR1 is SGHAT and CDR2 is FQNNGV. V lost 5 bases and J lost 5, with 13 bases in between. There are 14 residues in the CDR3. Reverse transcription of 0.5 to 1 ug RNA was performed with random hexamers. Each CDR3 protein gets one entry after TCRdb re-called the immunoSEQ multiplex PCR reads with MiXCR. The sample includes about 180,000 distinct CDR3 sequences, 90% to 95% of them seen just once. Concerning this clonotype itself: The antigen is undetermined.

This clonotype was sampled from a human donor with Susac syndrome. The sequenced sample consisted of CD4+ T cells from PBMCs. The chain carries TRBV11-2 and TRBJ2-1; tentative D call: TRBD2 (5 bases). The CDR3 region is CASSLSGLNNEQFF. Written as DNA, the CDR3 is TGTGCCAGCAGCCTTAGTGGACTTAACAATGAGCAGTTCTTC. Full variable domain (rest looked up from reference TRBV11-2 and TRBJ2-1): EAGVAQSPRYKIIEKRQSVAFWCNPISGHATLYWYQQILGQGPKLLIQFQNNGVVDDSQLPKDRFSAERLKGVDSTLKIQPAKLEDSAVYLCASSLSGLNNEQFFGPGTRLTVL.